This paragraph covers one T cell receptor (beta chain) sequence. As yet, its antigen is unknown. This record belongs to a study of identical twins. TCRdb used MiXCR to reprocess the 5' RACE reads, holding one entry per CDR3 protein. The sample contains 420,000 or so distinct CDR3 sequences, about a fifth of which appear only once. Overall study results and limits: Its conclusions, products of cross-sectional statistical analysis, did not come from following the same donors.

Germline values: CDR1 SEHNR, CDR2 FQNEAQ (reference sequence). Trimming stripped 0 bases from V and 3 bases from J, with 11 bases between. The CDR3 sequence is 15 residues long. Everyone who gave samples was a healthy Caucasian. This TCR came from a man aged 50 to 59 in good health. This rearrangement joins TRBV7-9 to TRBJ1-1, with D tentatively TRBD1 (5 bases). The sample taken for sequencing was naive T cells sorted from blood. In DNA form, the CDR3 reads TGTGCCAGCAGCTTAGCTAGGGGAATACACACTGAAGCTTTCTTT. Residues: CASSLARGIHTEAFF. Drawing the rest from reference TRBV7-9 and TRBJ1-1, the complete variable domain is DTGVSQNPRHKITKRGQNVTFRCDPISEHNRLYWYRQTLGQGPEFLTYFQNEAQLEKSRLLSDRFSAERPKGSFSTLEIQRTEQGDSAMYLCASSLARGIHTEAFFGQGTRLTVV.